This T cell receptor (beta chain) comes out of a study of post-analysis software for immune sequencing data. Study background: Relapsing-remitting, secondary progressive and progressive-relapsing multiple sclerosis were all included among the disease courses. Findings and limits, study-wide: Comparison of patients with controls showed about 5 TRBV segments more frequent in patients, TRBV5-6, TRBV5-1 and TRBV20-1 among them.

Built from TCR beta cDNA, the libraries had unique molecular identifiers in them. The yield from approximately 1 to 10 million T cells was roughly 500,000 cDNA molecules in total. Using its own MiXCR run on the PCR reads, TCRdb lists one record per CDR3 protein. Found here are 170,000 or so distinct CDR3 sequences, roughly 30% of them singletons; the top ten hold roughly 1.6%. CDR1 and CDR2 (germline): MNHEY, SVGAGI. With 10 bases removed from V and 0 bases from J, the gap between germline ends came to 13 bases. The CDR3 is 13 amino acids. A remark on this clonotype: Its antigen is unknown.

The chain is built from TRBV6-5 and TRBJ2-7, with D perhaps TRBD1 or TRBD2 (7 bases each). This TCR was sampled from a girl aged 10 to 17 with multiple sclerosis. The sample taken for sequencing was blood. This CDR3 reads CATRGGASYEQYF. CDR3 in DNA: TGTGCCACCAGGGGGGGGGCCTCCTACGAGCAGTACTTC.